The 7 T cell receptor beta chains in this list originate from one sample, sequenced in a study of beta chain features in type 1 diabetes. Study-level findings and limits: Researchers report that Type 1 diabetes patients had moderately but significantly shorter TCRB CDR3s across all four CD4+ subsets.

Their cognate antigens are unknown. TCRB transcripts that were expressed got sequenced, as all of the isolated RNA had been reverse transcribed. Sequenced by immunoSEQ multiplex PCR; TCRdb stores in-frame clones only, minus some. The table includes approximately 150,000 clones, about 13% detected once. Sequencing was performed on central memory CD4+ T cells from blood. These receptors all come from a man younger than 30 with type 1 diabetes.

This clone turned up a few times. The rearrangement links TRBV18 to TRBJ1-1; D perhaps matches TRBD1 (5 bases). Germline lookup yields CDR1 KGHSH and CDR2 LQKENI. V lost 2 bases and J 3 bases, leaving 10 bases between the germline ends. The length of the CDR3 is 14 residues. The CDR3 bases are TGTGCCAGCTCACCAGGAGGAGGGGACACTGAAGCTTTCTTT. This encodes CASSPGGGDTEAFF.

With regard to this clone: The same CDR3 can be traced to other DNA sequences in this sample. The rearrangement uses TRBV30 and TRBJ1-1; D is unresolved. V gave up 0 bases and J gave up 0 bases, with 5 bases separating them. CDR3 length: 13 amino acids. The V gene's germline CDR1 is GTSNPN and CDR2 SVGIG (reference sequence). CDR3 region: CAWSVQVNTEAFF. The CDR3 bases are TGTGCCTGGAGTGTTCAGGTGAACACTGAAGCTTTCTTT.

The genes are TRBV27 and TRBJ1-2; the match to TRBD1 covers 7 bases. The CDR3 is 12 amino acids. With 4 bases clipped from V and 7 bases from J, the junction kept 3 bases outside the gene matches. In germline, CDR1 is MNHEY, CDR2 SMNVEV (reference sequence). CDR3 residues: CASSSQGSGYTF. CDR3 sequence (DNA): TGTGCCAGCAGTTCACAGGGGTCTGGCTACACCTTC.

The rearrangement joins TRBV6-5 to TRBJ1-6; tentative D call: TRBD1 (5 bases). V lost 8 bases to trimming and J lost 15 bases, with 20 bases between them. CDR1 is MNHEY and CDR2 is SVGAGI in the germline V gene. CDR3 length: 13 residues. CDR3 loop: CASLGTAAQGLHF. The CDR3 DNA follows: TGTGCCAGCTTGGGGACGGCGGCTCAAGGCCTCCACTTT.

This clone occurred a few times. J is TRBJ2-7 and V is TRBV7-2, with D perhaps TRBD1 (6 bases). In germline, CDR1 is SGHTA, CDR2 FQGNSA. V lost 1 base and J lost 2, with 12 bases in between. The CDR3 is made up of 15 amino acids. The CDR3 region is CASSLGAGVTYEQYF. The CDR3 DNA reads TGTGCCAGCAGCTTAGGGGCAGGGGTGACCTACGAGCAGTACTTC.

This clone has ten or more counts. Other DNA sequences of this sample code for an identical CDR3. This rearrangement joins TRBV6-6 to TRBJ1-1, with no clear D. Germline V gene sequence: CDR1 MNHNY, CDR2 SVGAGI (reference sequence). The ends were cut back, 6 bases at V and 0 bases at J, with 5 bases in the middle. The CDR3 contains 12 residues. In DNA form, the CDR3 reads TGTGCCAGCAGCAACATGAACACTGAAGCTTTCTTT. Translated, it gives CASSNMNTEAFF.

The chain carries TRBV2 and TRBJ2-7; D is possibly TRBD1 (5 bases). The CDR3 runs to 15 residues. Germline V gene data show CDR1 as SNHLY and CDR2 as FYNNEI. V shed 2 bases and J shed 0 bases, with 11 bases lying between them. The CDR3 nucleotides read TGTGCCAGCAGTGAACTAGGGGCCGTCTCCTACGAGCAGTACTTC. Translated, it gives CASSELGAVSYEQYF.